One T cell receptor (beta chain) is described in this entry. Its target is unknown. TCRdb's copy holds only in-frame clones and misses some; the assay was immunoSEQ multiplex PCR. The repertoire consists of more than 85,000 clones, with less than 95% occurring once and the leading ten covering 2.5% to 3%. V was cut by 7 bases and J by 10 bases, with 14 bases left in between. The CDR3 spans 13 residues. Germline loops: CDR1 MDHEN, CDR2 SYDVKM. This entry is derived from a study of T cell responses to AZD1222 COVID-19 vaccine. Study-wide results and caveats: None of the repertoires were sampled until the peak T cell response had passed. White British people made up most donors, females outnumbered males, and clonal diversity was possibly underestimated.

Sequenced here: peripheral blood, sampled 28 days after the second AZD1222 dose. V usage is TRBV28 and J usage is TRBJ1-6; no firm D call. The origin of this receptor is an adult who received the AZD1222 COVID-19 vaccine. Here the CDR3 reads CASIMLVGSPLHF. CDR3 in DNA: TGTGCCAGCATAATGCTCGTAGGGTCACCCCTCCACTTT.